This T cell receptor (beta chain) emerged from a study of a mutant IDH1 vaccine in newly diagnosed glioma. In the study overall: Vaccines began 4-6 weeks after radiotherapy alone, or with temozolomide cycles.

Time point indicated: week 5, during vaccination. Every vaccine dose comprised 300 ug of mutant IDH1 20-mer peptide plus topical imiquimod. Some clones are missing from TCRdb's copy, which holds only in-frame ones; the method was immunoSEQ multiplex PCR. The table records about 42,000 clones, approximately 83% of them present only once. In regard to this clone: Its antigen is not known.

The receptor's source is a man aged 35 to 55 with glioma. The sample consisted of PBMCs, taken from a glioma patient whose treatment included an IDH1 peptide vaccine.

The CDR3 sequence is CASSERGVGQPQHF. The CDR3 nucleotides are TGTGCCAGCAGCGAAAGGGGAGTGGGTCAGCCCCAGCATTTT. The chain uses TRBV6-1 and TRBJ1-5, with a weak D call TRBD1 (5 bases). V lost 6 bases and J 6 bases, leaving 15 bases between the germline ends. The length of the CDR3 is 14 residues. Germline CDR1 is MNHNS and CDR2 is SASEGT.